The present T cell receptor (beta chain) was sequenced within a study of CXCR3-negative and CXCR3-positive naive CD8 T cells. This CDR3 contains 12 residues. Germline V gene lookup returns CDR1 SQVTM and CDR2 ANQGSEA. Study-wide points: Similar TRBV-TRBJ gene usage was seen in naive CXCR3-negative and CXCR3-positive cells, but not in memory cells. Post-cryopreservation CXCR3 expression was partly diminished, and the bulk of assays employed fresh PBMCs. Comparably high diversity was seen in both naive subsets, and much lower diversity in memory CD8+ cells. TRB CDR3s of CXCR3-positive naive cells were more hydrophobic than those of CXCR3-negative naive cells.

Its frequency marks this clonotype as medium-sized. Its antigen remains unidentified. The libraries of TRB cDNA were constructed through 5' RACE using UMI labels. TCRdb reprocessed the 5' RACE reads; each CDR3 protein has one entry and no DNA is given. The table for this sample gives over 4,000 distinct CDR3 sequences. Specimen: naive CXCR3+ CD8+ T cells from blood. Subset described: CD45RO-CCR7+CD27+CD95- naive CD8+ T cells expressing CXCR3 (TNR3+). This receptor was obtained from a human donor in good health. Some clones in this sample may be carry-over from other donors' samples. The genes are TRBV29-1 and TRBJ2-7; TCRdb selects TRBD2, and the lack of DNA leaves this call unchecked. The chain's CDR3 is CSVEDDRREQYF.